The 6 T cell receptor beta chains below all came from one sample that was sequenced in a study of blood T cells in healthy people across ages. PCR was performed a second time for about 6 to 12 cycles using a sample-barcoded 5' primer and a J-beta primer mix. TCRdb analysed the 5' RACE reads with MiXCR anew, one entry per CDR3 protein. Of about 1.5 million distinct CDR3 sequences listed, approximately 42% are singletons. What was sequenced was blood. The receptors stem from a woman younger than 30 in good health.

The chain couples TRBV5-1 to TRBJ2-5; the match to TRBD2 covers 8 bases. V shed 3 bases and J 11 bases; nucleotides not matched to a gene: 12. CDR1 and CDR2 from the germline V gene are SGHRS and YFSETQ. The CDR3 runs 14 residues. The DNA of the CDR3 is TGCGCCAGCAGCTCGGGGACTAGGAACAATGAGCAGTACTTC. It translates to CASSSGTRNNEQYF.

This clonotype turned up a few times. The rearrangement links TRBV20-1 to TRBJ2-3, with TRBD2 identical over 9 bases. The CDR3 runs 15 residues. Germline loops: CDR1 DFQATT, CDR2 SNEGSKA (reference sequence). The J segment lost 0 bases and the V segment lost 5 bases, leaving 6 bases of the junction unmatched. CDR3: CSASRTSVSTDTQYF. The CDR3 nucleotides read TGCAGTGCTTCACGGACTAGCGTGAGCACAGATACGCAGTATTTT.

This clonotype has a handful of counts. The chain combines TRBV20-1 with TRBJ2-1, with TRBD1 identical over 7 bases. J was trimmed by 4 bases and V by 1 base; bases with no gene match: 7. CDR1 is DFQATT, CDR2 SNEGSKA, per germline (reference sequence). This CDR3 has 15 amino acids. CDR3 in DNA: TGCAGTGCTAGAGGGACAGGCAGAGGGTACAATGAGCAGTTCTTC. It is translated as CSARGTGRGYNEQFF.

The chain uses TRBV7-2 and TRBJ2-7, with a possible D match to TRBD2 (6 bases). This CDR3 is built from 13 residues. Germline loops: CDR1 SGHTA, CDR2 FQGNSA. V was pared by 1 base and J by 8 bases, with 12 bases between. The DNA of the CDR3 is TGTGCCAGCAGCTTAGAGCTGACTAGGAAGCAGTACTTC. Encoded protein: CASSLELTRKQYF.

The chain recombines TRBV4-3 with TRBJ2-1; no clear D gene. The closer fit of TRBJ2-7 to the DNA end suggests the J call may be wrong. Germline values: CDR1 LGHNA, CDR2 YSLEER. The CDR3 runs 16 residues. CDR3 bases: TGCGCCAGCAGCCAAGAACAAGCGAGCTCCTACAATGAGCAGTACTTC. This codes for CASSQEQASSYNEQYF.

Points on this clonotype: A read error is possible here, since a much larger clone lies one base away. The V gene is TRBV29-1, the J gene TRBJ2-6, with D unresolved. The V and J ends lost 2 bases and 2 bases respectively, with 7 bases between them. Germline-derived CDR1 and CDR2 are SQVTM and ANQGSEA. The CDR3 extends over 14 amino acids. The chain's CDR3 is CSVETVPGANVLTF. CDR3 nucleotide sequence: TGCAGCGTTGAAACGGTCCCTGGGGCCAACGTCCTGACTTTC.